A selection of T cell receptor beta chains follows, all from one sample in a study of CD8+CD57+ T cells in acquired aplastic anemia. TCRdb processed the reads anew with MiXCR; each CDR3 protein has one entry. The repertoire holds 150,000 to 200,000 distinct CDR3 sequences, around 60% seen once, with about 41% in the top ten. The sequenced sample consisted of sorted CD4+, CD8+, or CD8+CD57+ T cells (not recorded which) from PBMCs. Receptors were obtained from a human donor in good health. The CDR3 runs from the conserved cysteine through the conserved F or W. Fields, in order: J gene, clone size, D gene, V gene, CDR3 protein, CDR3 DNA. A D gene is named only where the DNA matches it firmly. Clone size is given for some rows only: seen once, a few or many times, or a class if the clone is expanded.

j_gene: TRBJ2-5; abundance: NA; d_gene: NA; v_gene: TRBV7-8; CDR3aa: CASSAPSWEETQYF; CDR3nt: TGTGCCAGCAGCGCCCCTAGTTGGGAAGAGACCCAGTACTTC
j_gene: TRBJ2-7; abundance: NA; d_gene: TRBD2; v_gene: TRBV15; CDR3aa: CATSIRGGLAGPSYEQYF; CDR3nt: TGTGCCACCAGCATTCGGGGTGGGCTAGCGGGTCCCTCCTACGAGCAGTACTTC
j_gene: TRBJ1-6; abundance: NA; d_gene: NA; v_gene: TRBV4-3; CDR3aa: CASSQDIAQGFSPLHF; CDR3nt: TGCGCCAGCAGCCAAGATATTGCGCAGGGTTTTTCACCCCTCCACTTT
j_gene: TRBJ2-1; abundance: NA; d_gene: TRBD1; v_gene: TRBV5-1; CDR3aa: CASTQQGSSYNEQFF; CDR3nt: TGCGCCAGCACCCAACAGGGGAGCTCCTACAATGAGCAGTTCTTC
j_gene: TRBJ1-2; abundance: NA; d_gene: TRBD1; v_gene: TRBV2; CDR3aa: CVSSPQGSEGYTF; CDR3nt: TGTGTCAGCAGTCCACAGGGGTCCGAGGGCTACACCTTC
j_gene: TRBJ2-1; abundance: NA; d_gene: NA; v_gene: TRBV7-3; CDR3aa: CASSLGGGTYNEQFF; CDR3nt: TGTGCCAGCAGCTTAGGGGGCGGTACTTACAATGAGCAGTTCTTC
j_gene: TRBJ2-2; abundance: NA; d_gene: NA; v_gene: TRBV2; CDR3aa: CARNRREGNTGELFF; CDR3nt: TGTGCCAGAAACCGCCGGGAAGGGAACACCGGGGAGCTGTTTTTT
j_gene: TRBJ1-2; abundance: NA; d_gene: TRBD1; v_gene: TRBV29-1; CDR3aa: CSVDESGQGYGYTF; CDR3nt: TGCAGCGTTGATGAATCGGGACAGGGATATGGCTACACCTTC
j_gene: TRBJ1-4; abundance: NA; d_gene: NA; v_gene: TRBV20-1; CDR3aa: CSAPNVGLSEKLFF; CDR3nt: TGCAGTGCTCCCAACGTAGGGCTGAGCGAAAAACTGTTTTTT
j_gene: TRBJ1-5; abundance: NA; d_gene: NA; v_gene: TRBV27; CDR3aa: CASSYGASNQPQHF; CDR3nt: TGTGCCAGCAGTTACGGGGCTAGCAATCAGCCCCAGCATTTT
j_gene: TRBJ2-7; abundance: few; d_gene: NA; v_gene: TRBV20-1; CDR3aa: CSALREGERHEQYF; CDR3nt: TGCAGTGCCCTCCGGGAAGGGGAGCGACACGAGCAGTACTTC
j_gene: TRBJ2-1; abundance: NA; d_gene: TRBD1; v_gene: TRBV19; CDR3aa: CASIDRGYNEQFF; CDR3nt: TGTGCCAGTATCGACAGGGGTTACAATGAGCAGTTCTTC
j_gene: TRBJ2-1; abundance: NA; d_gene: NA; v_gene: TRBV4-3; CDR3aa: CASSQDTTSGVSYEQFF; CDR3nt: TGCGCCAGCAGCCAAGACACAACGTCTGGGGTATCCTACGAGCAGTTCTTC
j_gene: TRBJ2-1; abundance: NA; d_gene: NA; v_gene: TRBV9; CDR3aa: CASSVDGSYLEQFF; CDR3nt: TGTGCCAGCAGCGTAGACGGTTCCTACCTTGAGCAGTTCTTC
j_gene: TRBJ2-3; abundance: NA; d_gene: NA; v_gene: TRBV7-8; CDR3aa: CASSPRITDTQYF; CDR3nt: TGTGCCAGCAGCCCGAGGATCACAGATACGCAGTATTTT
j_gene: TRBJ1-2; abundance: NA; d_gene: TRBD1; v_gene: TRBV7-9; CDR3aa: CASSLGRRGGYTF; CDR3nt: TGTGCCAGCAGCTTGGGCCGCAGGGGGGGCTACACCTTC
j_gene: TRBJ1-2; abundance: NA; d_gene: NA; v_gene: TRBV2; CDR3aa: CASIDSASPNYGYTF; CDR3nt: TGTGCCAGCATTGACTCAGCCAGCCCAAACTATGGCTACACCTTC
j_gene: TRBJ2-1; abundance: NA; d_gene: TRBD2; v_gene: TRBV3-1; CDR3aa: CASSITSGGYNEQFF; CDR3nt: TGTGCCAGCAGCATCACTAGCGGAGGTTACAATGAGCAGTTCTTC
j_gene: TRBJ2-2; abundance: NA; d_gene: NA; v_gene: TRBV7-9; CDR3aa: CASSQETGWEELFF; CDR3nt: TGCGCCAGCAGCCAAGAGACAGGCTGGGAGGAGCTGTTTTTT